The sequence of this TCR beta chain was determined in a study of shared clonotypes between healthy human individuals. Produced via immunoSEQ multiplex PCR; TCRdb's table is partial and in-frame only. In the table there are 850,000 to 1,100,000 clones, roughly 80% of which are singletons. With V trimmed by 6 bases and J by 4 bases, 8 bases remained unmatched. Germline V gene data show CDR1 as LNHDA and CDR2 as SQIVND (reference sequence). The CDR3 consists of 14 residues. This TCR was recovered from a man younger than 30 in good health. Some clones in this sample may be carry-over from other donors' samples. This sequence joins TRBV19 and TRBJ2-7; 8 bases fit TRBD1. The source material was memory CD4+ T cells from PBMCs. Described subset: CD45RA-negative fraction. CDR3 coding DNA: TGTGCCAGTAGCGCCACAGGGGGTCGGTACGAGCAGTACTTC. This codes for CASSATGGRYEQYF. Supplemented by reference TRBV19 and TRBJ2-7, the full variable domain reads DGGITQSPKYLFRKEGQNVTLSCEQNLNHDAMYWYRQDPGQGLRLIYYSQIVNDFQKGDIAEGYSVSREKKESFPLTVTSAQKNPTAFYLCASSATGGRYEQYFGPGTRLTVT.